One TCR beta chain is described in this entry. Its matching antigen is unknown. The sample belongs to a study of T-cell memory formation after mild COVID-19. From 5'RACE with constant-segment primers came TCR alpha and TCR beta cDNA libraries that carried sample barcodes and UMIs. In TCRdb, the 5' RACE reads were re-called with MiXCR into one record per CDR3 protein. The sample lists 80,000 to 130,000 distinct CDR3 sequences; around 10% were seen once. Study-wide points: Pre-infection memory harbored some responding clones, suggesting cross-reactive memory joined. The study found contracting CD4+ clones mainly in CM and EM and contracting CD8+ clones in EMRA. While clones contracting from day 15 to 85 were balanced between CD4 and CD8, later expanders leaned CD4+.

The sequence came from a man between 18 and 35 years old who had mild COVID-19 (a few samples of this study predate the infection). Cell type and time point are not known. Sequencing was performed on PBMCs or a T cell subset sorted from them (not recorded which).

CDR3 nucleotide sequence: TGTGCCAGCAGCTTGGGGGGGGCCAATGAGCAGTTCTTC. Its protein is CASSLGGANEQFF. The chain employs TRBV7-9 and TRBJ2-1; weak D call: TRBD2 (7 bases). There are 13 residues in the CDR3. Trimming pared 3 bases from V and 6 bases from J, leaving 9 bases between. The germline gives CDR1 SEHNR, CDR2 FQNEAQ (reference sequence).